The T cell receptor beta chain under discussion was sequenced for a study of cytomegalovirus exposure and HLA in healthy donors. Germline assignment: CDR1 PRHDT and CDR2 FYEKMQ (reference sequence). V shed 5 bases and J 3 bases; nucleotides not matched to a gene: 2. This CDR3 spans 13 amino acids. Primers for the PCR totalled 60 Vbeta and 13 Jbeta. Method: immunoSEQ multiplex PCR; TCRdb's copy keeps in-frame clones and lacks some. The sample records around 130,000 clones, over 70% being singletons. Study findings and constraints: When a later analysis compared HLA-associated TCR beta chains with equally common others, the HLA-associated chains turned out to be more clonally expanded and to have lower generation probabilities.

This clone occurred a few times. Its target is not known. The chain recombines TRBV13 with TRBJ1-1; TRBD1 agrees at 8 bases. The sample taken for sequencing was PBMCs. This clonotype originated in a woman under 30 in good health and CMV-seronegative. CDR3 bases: TGTGCCAGCAGCACGGACAGGGACACTGAAGCTTTCTTT. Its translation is CASSTDRDTEAFF.